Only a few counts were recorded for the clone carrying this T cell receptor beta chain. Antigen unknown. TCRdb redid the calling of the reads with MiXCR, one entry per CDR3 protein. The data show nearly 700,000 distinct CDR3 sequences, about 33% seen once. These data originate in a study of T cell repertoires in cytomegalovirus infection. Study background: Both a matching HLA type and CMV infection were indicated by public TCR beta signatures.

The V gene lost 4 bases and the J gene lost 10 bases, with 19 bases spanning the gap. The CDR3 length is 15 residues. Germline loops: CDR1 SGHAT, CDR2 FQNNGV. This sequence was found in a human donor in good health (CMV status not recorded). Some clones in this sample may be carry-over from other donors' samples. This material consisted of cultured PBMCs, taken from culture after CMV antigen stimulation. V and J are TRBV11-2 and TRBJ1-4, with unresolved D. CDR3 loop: CASSSRRARERKLFF. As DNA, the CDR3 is TGTGCCAGCAGCTCAAGGAGGGCGAGGGAGCGAAAACTGTTTTTT.